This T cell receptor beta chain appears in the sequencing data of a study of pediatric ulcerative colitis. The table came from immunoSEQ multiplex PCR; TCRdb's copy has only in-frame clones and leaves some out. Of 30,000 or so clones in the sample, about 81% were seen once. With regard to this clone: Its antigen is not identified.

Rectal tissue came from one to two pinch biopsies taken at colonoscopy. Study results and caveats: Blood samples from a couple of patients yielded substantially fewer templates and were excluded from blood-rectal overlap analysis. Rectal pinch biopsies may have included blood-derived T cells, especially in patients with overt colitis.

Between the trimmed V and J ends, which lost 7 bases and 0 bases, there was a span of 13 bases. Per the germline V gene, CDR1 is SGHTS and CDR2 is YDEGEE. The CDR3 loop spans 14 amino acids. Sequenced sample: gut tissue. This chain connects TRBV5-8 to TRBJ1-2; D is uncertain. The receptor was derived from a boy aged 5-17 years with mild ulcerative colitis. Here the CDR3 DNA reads TGTGCCAGCTGGCGTACAACCACTAACTATGGCTACACCTTC. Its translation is CASWRTTTNYGYTF.